Described below is a single T cell receptor beta chain sequence and its context. The data stem from a study of molecular identifiers for immune sequencing clone quantification. Each CDR3 protein gets one entry after TCRdb re-called the PCR reads with MiXCR. The data show 300,000 to 350,000 distinct CDR3 sequences, 20% to 25% seen once. This CDR3 contains 17 residues. Trimming took 8 bases from V and 1 from J; bases not matched to a gene: 12. The receptor was derived from a human donor in good health. Some libraries in this study had Jurkat cell RNA spiked in. The sequencing input was naive CD8+ T cells from blood, with Jurkat cell RNA spiked in. Documented subset: FACS-sorted CD8+CD4-CCR7+CD45RA+ naive T cells. The chain carries TRBV23-1 and TRBJ1-5; TRBD1 agrees at 9 bases. TRBV23-1 falls under the ORF class, with uncertain function. The CDR3 DNA reads TGCGCCAGCGTTCCGGGACAGGGTGAGAACAGCAATCAGCCCCAGCATTTT. Its protein is CASVPGQGENSNQPQHF.